Below are 4 T cell receptor beta chains sequenced from a single sample in a study of blood T cell repertoires in COVID-19. Assay used: immunoSEQ multiplex PCR; TCRdb lists only in-frame clones, some missing. The repertoire holds about 160,000 clones, with roughly 87% as singletons. Input material: peripheral blood. These receptors were obtained from a woman aged 55-70 years who had recovered from COVID-19.

V usage is TRBV28 and J usage is TRBJ2-1; 10 bases map to TRBD2. Germline assignment: CDR1 MDHEN and CDR2 SYDVKM. Losses at the gene ends were 2 bases for V and 9 bases for J; bases not matched to a gene: 7. CDR3 length equals 15 residues. This CDR3 reads CASSLPSGGAGEQFF. The CDR3 nucleotides read TGTGCCAGCAGTTTACCCAGCGGGGGGGCGGGTGAGCAGTTCTTC.

V usage is TRBV7-2 and J usage is TRBJ2-2, with D possibly matching TRBD2 (6 bases). The germline V gene encodes CDR1 SGHTA and CDR2 FQGNSA. CDR3 length: 13 residues. V lost 3 bases and J lost 7, with 9 bases in between. The chain's CDR3 is CASSLSGGGELFF. CDR3 sequence (DNA): TGTGCCAGCAGCTTGTCCGGGGGCGGGGAGCTGTTTTTT.

This clone appeared a single time. In nucleotides, the CDR3 is TGCAGTGTTACAGCTGGTGGCTACACCTTC. It yields the protein CSVTAGGYTF. This chain joins TRBV20-1 and TRBJ1-2; no firm D call. The V and J ends lost 7 bases and 7 bases respectively, with 10 bases between them. The CDR3 covers 10 residues. Germline CDR1 DFQATT, CDR2 SNEGSKA (reference sequence).

A single count supports this clone. The CDR3 reads CASSPDSNTEAFF. CDR3 DNA: TGTGCCAGCTCACCGGACAGTAACACTGAAGCTTTCTTT. V and J are TRBV18 and TRBJ1-1; D perhaps matches TRBD1 (6 bases). Germline V lookup: CDR1 KGHSH, CDR2 LQKENI. This CDR3 region has 13 residues. V was shortened by 3 bases and J by 2 bases, with 7 bases between the two germline ends.